The rows below give T cell receptor beta chains drawn from one sample of a study of cytomegalovirus exposure and HLA in healthy donors. The protocol was immunoSEQ multiplex PCR, while the TCRdb copy is restricted to in-frame clones and leaves out a portion. The sample carries about 160,000 clones, roughly 81% recorded once. Sequencing input: PBMCs. Receptors were obtained from a man between 18 and 35 years old in good health and CMV-seropositive. The CDR3 runs from the conserved cysteine through the conserved F or W. D genes are given only for firm matches. For some rows the clone size is stated as once, few or many, or as a class when expanded; others skip it.

clone size | D gene | J gene | V gene | CDR3 DNA | CDR3 protein
- | TRBD2 | TRBJ2-3 | TRBV9 | TGTGCCAGCAGCTACCGGACTAGCGGGGGGTCAGATACGCAGTATTTT | CASSYRTSGGSDTQYF
few | - | TRBJ1-2 | TRBV2 | TGTGCCAGCACGAGCGAGTATGGCTACACCTTC | CASTSEYGYTF
- | - | TRBJ1-3 | TRBV5-4 | TGTGCCAGCAGCGAAGATCCGCAGGCGCACTCTGGAAACACCATATATTTT | CASSEDPQAHSGNTIYF
few | - | TRBJ1-5 | TRBV7-2 | TGTGCCAGCAGCCTTGTCAGCAATCAGCCCCAGCATTTT | CASSLVSNQPQHF
once | TRBD1 | TRBJ1-2 | TRBV30 | TGTGCCTGGAGCCGTGACAGGGACTATGGCTACACCTTC | CAWSRDRDYGYTF
- | - | TRBJ1-6 | TRBV18 | TGTGCCAGCTCACCTATACAGGGTCCTAATTCACCCCTCCACTTT | CASSPIQGPNSPLHF
- | - | TRBJ1-1 | TRBV2 | TGTGCCAGCAGTGATTGGCCTAGGGGTGAAGCTTTCTTT | CASSDWPRGEAFF
- | TRBD1 | TRBJ2-1 | TRBV6-5 | TGTGCCAGCAGCAGGACAGGGAACTCCTACAATGAGCAGTTCTTC | CASSRTGNSYNEQFF
- | - | TRBJ1-3 | TRBV29-1 | TGCAGCGTTGAAGGAGAGGTTTTCGCTGGAAACACCATATATTTT | CSVEGEVFAGNTIYF
- | TRBD1 | TRBJ1-1 | TRBV10-3 | TGTGCCATCAGTGGTTTTCAGGGGGATTTAGCTTTCTTT | CAISGFQGDLAFF
- | TRBD1 | TRBJ1-2 | TRBV14 | TGTGCCAGCAGCCCTGACAGGGCCTATGGCTACACCTTC | CASSPDRAYGYTF
- | TRBD2 | TRBJ2-2 | TRBV12-5 | TGTGCTAGTGGTTTGCTAGCGGGGGAAGGTCCCGGGGAGCTGTTTTTT | CASGLLAGEGPGELFF
- | TRBD2 | TRBJ2-3 | TRBV9 | TGTGCCAGCAGGGCTAGCGGGCTCACAGATACGCAGTATTTT | CASRASGLTDTQYF
- | TRBD1 | TRBJ2-5 | TRBV15 | TGTGCCACCAGCAGAGATCTCCCTGGGACAGTACAAGAGACCCAGTACTTC | CATSRDLPGTVQETQYF
- | TRBD1 | TRBJ1-3 | TRBV6-6 | TGTGCCAGCAGTTGGGGACAGGGAGATGGAAACACCATATATTTT | CASSWGQGDGNTIYF
- | TRBD1 | TRBJ1-1 | TRBV27 | TGTGCCAGCAGTCCGGACAGGTTAATGAACACTGAAGCTTTCTTT | CASSPDRLMNTEAFF
- | TRBD1 | TRBJ1-1 | TRBV7-2 | TGTGCCAGCAGCTACGGGACAGGGCACACTGAAGCTTTCTTT | CASSYGTGHTEAFF